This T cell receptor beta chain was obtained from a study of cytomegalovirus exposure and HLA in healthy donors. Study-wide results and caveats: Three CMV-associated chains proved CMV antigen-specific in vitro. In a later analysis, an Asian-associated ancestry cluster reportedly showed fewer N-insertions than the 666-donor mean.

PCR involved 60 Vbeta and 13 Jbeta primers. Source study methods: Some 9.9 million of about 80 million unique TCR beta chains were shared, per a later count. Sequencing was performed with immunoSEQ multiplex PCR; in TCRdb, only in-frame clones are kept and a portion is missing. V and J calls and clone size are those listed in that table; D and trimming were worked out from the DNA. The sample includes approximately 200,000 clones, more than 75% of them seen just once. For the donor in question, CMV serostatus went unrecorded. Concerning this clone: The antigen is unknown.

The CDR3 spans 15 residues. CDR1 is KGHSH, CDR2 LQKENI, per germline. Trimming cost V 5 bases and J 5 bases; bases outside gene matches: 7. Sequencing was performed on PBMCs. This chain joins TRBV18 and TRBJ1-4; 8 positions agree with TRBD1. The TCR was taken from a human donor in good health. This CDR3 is CASSSQGATNEKLFF. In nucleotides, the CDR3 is TGTGCCAGCTCATCGCAGGGGGCGACGAATGAAAAACTGTTTTTT.